These T cell receptor beta chains were read from a single sample in a study of T cells in Graves' hyperthyroidism and ophthalmopathy. A single record per CDR3 protein comes from TCRdb applying MiXCR to the multiplex PCR reads. The sample carries about 300,000 distinct CDR3 sequences, approximately 18% recorded once. The sample taken for sequencing was blood. These receptors came from a man aged 50-60 years with Graves' ophthalmopathy. Both conserved end residues are part of each CDR3. Each record gives: D gene, J gene, V gene, clone size, CDR3 DNA, CDR3 protein. A D gene is named only where the DNA matches it firmly. Clone sizes are given selectively: once, few, many, or a class where the clone is expanded.

>NA|TRBJ2-1|TRBV2|many
TGTGCCAGCAGGGCGGCTGGTGAGCAGTTCTTC
CASRAAGEQFF
>TRBD2|TRBJ2-3|TRBV20-1|few
TGCAGTGAGAGGCGGGAGGGCCTGAATACGCAGTATTTT
CSERREGLNTQYF
>TRBD1|TRBJ2-7|TRBV20-1|once
TGCAGTGCTAGTTTCGGGACAGGGGGGACTGACGAGCAGTACTTC
CSASFGTGGTDEQYF
>TRBD1|TRBJ2-3|TRBV19|NA
TGTGCCAGTAGTACCCTACAGGGGCTTGGGACAGATACGCAGTATTTT
CASSTLQGLGTDTQYF
>NA|TRBJ2-7|TRBV18|many
TGTGCCAGCTCACCAAATGATGGCAGGGGATACGAGCAGTACTTC
CASSPNDGRGYEQYF
>NA|TRBJ1-6|TRBV11-2|many
TGTGCCAGCAGCTCACTTTCTCGCGCCGATTCACCCCTCCACTTT
CASSSLSRADSPLHF
>TRBD1|TRBJ2-7|TRBV28|many
TGTGCCATCTCGCCTCCGGGACAGGGTTACGAGCAGTACTTC
CAISPPGQGYEQYF
>TRBD1|TRBJ1-5|TRBV18|many
TGTGCCAGCTCACCGGGACAGGCCTCGGGACAGCCCCAGCATTTT
CASSPGQASGQPQHF
>NA|TRBJ2-1|TRBV7-3|many
TGTGCCAGCAGCTTAATGGGTTCTAGAGACAATGAGCAGTTCTTC
CASSLMGSRDNEQFF
>NA|TRBJ2-1|TRBV20-1|few
TGCAGTGCTAGCCAGGGCCCGTTCTTC
CSASQGPFF
>NA|TRBJ2-7|TRBV7-3|NA
TGTGCCAGCAGCGCACCCAGGGAAGACTACGAGCAGTACTTC
CASSAPREDYEQYF
>NA|TRBJ2-5|TRBV6-1|few
TGTGCCAGCAGGGACCGGTGGTGGGAGACCCAGTACTTC
CASRDRWWETQYF
>NA|TRBJ1-6|TRBV5-1|few
TGCGCCAGCAGCTTGGACAGGGCCTATAATTCACCCCTCCACTTT
CASSLDRAYNSPLHF
>TRBD2|TRBJ2-1|TRBV6-2/TRBV6-3|NA
TGTGCCAGCAGGCGGACTAGCGGGAGCAATGAGCAGTTCTTC
CASRRTSGSNEQFF
>NA|TRBJ1-2|TRBV7-9|many
TGTGCCAGCAGCTTAGTAGGGGGACGAGGCTACACCTTC
CASSLVGGRGYTF
>NA|TRBJ2-5|TRBV5-8|NA
TGTGCCAGCAGCTTGGAGAGGGCCGCAGAGACCCAGTACTTC
CASSLERAAETQYF
>NA|TRBJ2-5|TRBV24-1|few
TGTGCCACCAGTGACTTCACAGGGGGAGGGGAGACCCAGTACTTC
CATSDFTGGGETQYF
>NA|TRBJ2-3|TRBV20-1|many
TGCAGTGCTAGAGATCTCCGGGACTTCACAGATACGCAGTATTTT
CSARDLRDFTDTQYF
>NA|TRBJ2-5|TRBV3-1|few
TGTGCCAGCAGTTTGTCTATAAGTCCAGGGTCAGAGACCCAGTACTTC
CASSLSISPGSETQYF
>NA|TRBJ1-2|TRBV9|NA
TGTGCCAGCAGCCCCGCTGGGCTCCAGCGGGGCTACACCTTC
CASSPAGLQRGYTF
>NA|TRBJ1-2|TRBV18|many
TGTGCCAGCTCACCTGGACAGCACTATGGCTACACCTTC
CASSPGQHYGYTF
>NA|TRBJ2-5|TRBV6-1|many
TGTGCCAGCAGTCGACAGCTTCAAGAGACCCAGTACTTC
CASSRQLQETQYF
>NA|TRBJ1-1|TRBV9|NA
TGTGCCAGCAGCGTAGAGGGTTCAGGAATCACTGAAGCTTTCTTT
CASSVEGSGITEAFF
>NA|TRBJ1-1|TRBV20-1|many
TGCAGTGCTCTGCGGGGGTACACTGAAGCTTTCTTT
CSALRGYTEAFF
>NA|TRBJ1-2|TRBV19|once
TGTGCCAGTAGTATAGGAGGGGCGCGGGGCTACACCTTC
CASSIGGARGYTF
>TRBD1|TRBJ2-7|TRBV7-3|many
TGTGCCAGCAGCTTATCCGGGACAGGTTCTACCTACGAGCAGTACTTC
CASSLSGTGSTYEQYF
>NA|TRBJ2-2|TRBV28|many
TGTGCCAGCCGACGCGGACCCACCGGGGAGCTGTTTTTT
CASRRGPTGELFF
>TRBD2|TRBJ2-1|TRBV3-1|few
TGTGCCAGCGGCCATTTGGGACTAGCGGGCTACAATGAGCAGTTCTTC
CASGHLGLAGYNEQFF
>NA|TRBJ2-4|TRBV14|few
TGTGCCAGCAGCCAAGGAAGTCAGGGAACCAAAAACATTCAGTACTTC
CASSQGSQGTKNIQYF
>NA|TRBJ2-1|TRBV7-3|NA
TGTGCCAGCAGCTTAAGTCAGGGCTCCTACAATGAGCAGTTCTTC
CASSLSQGSYNEQFF
>NA|TRBJ2-1|TRBV20-1|many
TGCAGTGCCCGAGGGGGGGGGAATGAGCAGTTCTTC
CSARGGGNEQFF
>NA|TRBJ2-4|TRBV20-1|few
TGCAGTGCCCTCAACGCGGTAGCCAAAAACATTCAGTACTTC
CSALNAVAKNIQYF
>TRBD1|TRBJ2-5|TRBV28|many
TGTGCCAGCAGTTTCCGGGACAGGGGAGTTGGGACCCAGTACTTC
CASSFRDRGVGTQYF
>TRBD2|TRBJ2-1|TRBV3-1|many
TGTGCCAGCAGCCCCCTGCTAGCGGGAGTTGGAAATGAGCAGTTCTTC
CASSPLLAGVGNEQFF
>TRBD1|TRBJ2-2|TRBV7-3|NA
TGTGCCAGCAGCCCAGGACAGGGGGCGAACACCGGGGAGCTGTTTTTT
CASSPGQGANTGELFF
>NA|TRBJ1-1|TRBV7-8|NA
TGTGCCAGCAGCTTAGGCAACCAGAACACTGAAGCTTTCTTT
CASSLGNQNTEAFF
>NA|TRBJ2-2|TRBV7-3|few
TGTGCCAGCAGCTTAGCAGGGTTATTCACCGGGGAGCTGTTTTTT
CASSLAGLFTGELFF
>TRBD2|TRBJ2-3|TRBV20-1|NA
TGCAGTGCTAGAGAGGCTAGCGGCCCTAAACGAGATACGCAGTATTTT
CSAREASGPKRDTQYF
>NA|TRBJ2-3|TRBV3-1|many
TGTGCCAGCAGCCAAACCCTATCCACAGATACGCAGTATTTT
CASSQTLSTDTQYF
>TRBD1|TRBJ2-2|TRBV15|few
TGTGCCACCAGCAGAGGCCCCGGACAGGGGGACACCGGGGAGCTGTTTTTT
CATSRGPGQGDTGELFF
>NA|TRBJ1-1|TRBV28|NA
TGTGCCAGCAGTCCTGACGGGGGACTTCGAAAGACTGAAGCTTTCTTT
CASSPDGGLRKTEAFF
>NA|TRBJ1-1|TRBV25-1|NA
TGTGCCGGCAGTGAAGGACACAATGACCTACGTGAAGCTTTCTTT
CAGSEGHNDLREAFF
>TRBD2|TRBJ2-3|TRBV7-8|NA
TGTGCCAGCAGCTTACTAGCGGGACTGTCAGATACGCAGTATTTT
CASSLLAGLSDTQYF
>NA|TRBJ2-3|TRBV2|few
TGTGCCAGCAGTGAAAACGGGGCTACAGATACGCAGTATTTT
CASSENGATDTQYF
>NA|TRBJ2-2|TRBV20-1|NA
TGCAGTGCTAGTCCAACAGGCACCGGGGAGCTGTTTTTT
CSASPTGTGELFF
>NA|TRBJ2-1|TRBV7-3|NA
TGTGCCAGCAGCTTAATAGCGGCGACCTACAATGAGCAGTTCTTC
CASSLIAATYNEQFF
>NA|TRBJ2-1|TRBV9|many
TGTGCCAGCAGCGTAGGAACAGGGCTCAATGAGCAGTTCTTC
CASSVGTGLNEQFF
>TRBD1|TRBJ1-4|TRBV20-1|many
TGCAGTGCTCGGGACAGTGCAACTAATGAAAAACTGTTTTTT
CSARDSATNEKLFF
>NA|TRBJ1-1|TRBV30|many
TGTGCCTGGAGTGACGCGAACACTGAAGCTTTCTTT
CAWSDANTEAFF
>NA|TRBJ2-7|TRBV11-2|many
TGTGCCAGCAGCATCGGGGCGACCTACGAGCAGTACTTC
CASSIGATYEQYF
>TRBD1|TRBJ1-2|TRBV7-6|few
TGTGCCAGCAGCCTGGGGACAGCCTTAGGCTATGGCTACACCTTC
CASSLGTALGYGYTF